This T cell receptor beta chain emerged from a study of T cell repertoires in cytomegalovirus infection. Study background: Indications came from public TCR beta signatures; they pointed to CMV infection and to a matching HLA type.

Notes on this clonotype: Its antigen remains unidentified.

Regarding the study as a whole: Clonotypes of TCR beta that were HLA-C-restricted and CMV-specific dominated the ex vivo response.

CDR3 size: 14 residues. V lost 6 bases and J 11 bases, leaving 17 bases between the germline ends. Germline V CDR1 and CDR2: MNHGY, SAAAGT. TCRdb re-called the reads with MiXCR, one entry per CDR3 protein. Found here are approximately 700,000 distinct CDR3 sequences, 35% of them singletons; the top ten hold about 2.8%. What was sequenced was PBMCs. The chain links TRBV6-8 to TRBJ1-6, with D tentatively TRBD1 (5 bases). This TCR derives from a human donor in good health (CMV status not recorded). Some clones in this sample may be carry-over from other donors' samples. This chain's CDR3 is CASSEHGGTTPLHF. DNA of the CDR3: TGTGCCAGCAGCGAACACGGGGGTACGACACCCCTCCACTTT.